This TCR beta chain was obtained from a study of shared clonotypes between healthy human individuals. Overall study results and limits: Shared clonotypes across all four donors exceeded non-shared ones in generation probability.

This clone was detected once. Its matching antigen is unknown. This CDR3 spans 20 amino acids. Germline loops: CDR1 MGHRA, CDR2 YSYEKL. The V and J ends lost 4 bases and 0 bases respectively, with 24 bases between them. Libraries were prepared by immunoSEQ multiplex PCR; TCRdb keeps only in-frame clonotypes and omits some of them. The data show under 1 million clones, around 96% seen once. The naive CD8 population came from CD45RO-negative cells selected for CCR7, without terminally differentiated effector memory CD45RA+ cells. The chain joins TRBV4-1 to TRBJ2-2; tentatively, D is TRBD2 (5 bases). This clonotype originated in a young man in good health. The sequencing input was naive CD8+ T cells sorted from blood. CDR3 sequence (DNA): TGCGCCAGCAGCCCCCCCCCTTTGGGAGCGGTAAAGGCGAACACCGGGGAGCTGTTTTTT. Protein product: CASSPPPLGAVKANTGELFF.